What follows are 17 T cell receptor beta chains derived from one specimen sequenced in a study of T cell changes during pregnancy in multiple sclerosis. Some clones are missing from TCRdb's copy, which holds only in-frame ones; the method was immunoSEQ multiplex PCR. The repertoire has 35,000 to 50,000 clones, roughly nine tenths of them found once; the top ten carry over 0.45%. This material consisted of CD4+ T cells from peripheral blood mononuclear cells, taken in the third trimester of pregnancy. The source is a female donor in good health, enrolled as a control in a pregnancy study.

The rearrangement links TRBV29-1 to TRBJ1-2; TRBD1 is a possible D gene (5 bases). Trimming cost V 3 bases and J 4 bases, with 12 bases left between them. From germline, CDR1 is SQVTM and CDR2 ANQGSEA. The CDR3 loop spans 13 amino acids. The DNA of the CDR3 is TGCAGCGTTGAGACAGACCGGATCTATGGCTACACCTTC. It codes for CSVETDRIYGYTF.

J is TRBJ2-5 and V is TRBV5-1; the D gene is possibly TRBD2 (6 bases). The V and J ends lost 7 bases and 5 bases respectively, with 18 bases between them. The germline V gene has CDR1 SGHRS and CDR2 YFSETQ. The CDR3 is 14 residues long. CDR3 coding DNA: TGCGCCAGCGAGACTGGCGGGGCCGGGGAGACCCAGTACTTC. Translating it yields CASETGGAGETQYF. The complete variable domain, with remaining parts taken from reference TRBV5-1 and TRBJ2-5, reads KAGVTQTPRYLIKTRGQQVTLSCSPISGHRSVSWYQQTPGQGLQFLFEYFSETQRNKGNFPGRFSGRQFSNSRSEMNVSTLELGDSALYLCASETGGAGETQYFGPGTRLLVL.

The genes are TRBV30 and TRBJ2-1; 7 bases agree with TRBD1. V was pared by 2 bases and J by 6 bases, with 7 bases of the junction left unmatched. The CDR3 totals 14 residues. Germline assignment: CDR1 GTSNPN and CDR2 SVGIG (reference sequence). The chain's CDR3 is CAWSRQGSGNEQFF. The CDR3 DNA follows: TGTGCCTGGAGTAGACAGGGAAGTGGCAATGAGCAGTTCTTC.

The chain links TRBV11-2 to TRBJ1-1; D is ambiguous. The CDR3 is made up of 14 amino acids. The germline CDR1 and CDR2 sequences are SGHAT and FQNNGV. Trimming stripped 7 bases from V and 0 bases from J, with 12 bases between. The CDR3 DNA reads as TGTGCCAGCACCCGCTTGGACTTGAACACTGAAGCTTTCTTT. This sequence encodes CASTRLDLNTEAFF.

The chain combines TRBV6-5 with TRBJ1-4, with D unresolved. The CDR3 consists of 14 residues. Trimming left V 0 bases short and J 11 bases short, with 13 bases between. CDR1 MNHEY and CDR2 SVGAGI come from the germline V gene. CDR3 in DNA: TGTGCCAGCAGTTACTCAGGGAGTCAGTTTAAACTGTTTTTT. Its translation: CASSYSGSQFKLFF.

The rearrangement links TRBV14 to TRBJ2-5; a possible D gene is TRBD2 (5 bases). Looked up from germline, CDR1 is SGHDN and CDR2 is FVKESK. The CDR3 totals 14 residues. V shed 0 bases and J shed 5 bases, with 10 bases lying between them. The CDR3 DNA is TGTGCCAGCAGCCAAGATTCGAGGGTGGAGACCCAGTACTTC. It translates to CASSQDSRVETQYF. Full variable domain (remainder filled in from reference TRBV14 and TRBJ2-5): EAGVTQFPSHSVIEKGQTVTLRCDPISGHDNLYWYRRVMGKEIKFLLHFVKESKQDESGMPNNRFLAERTGGTYSTLKVQPAELEDSGVYFCASSQDSRVETQYFGPGTRLLVL.

V is TRBV28 and J is TRBJ2-7, with TRBD1 matching over 8 bases. The germline V gene encodes CDR1 MDHEN and CDR2 SYDVKM. The V gene end was trimmed by 7 bases and the J gene end by 3 bases; junction bases not matched to a gene: 8. This CDR3 has 14 amino acids. CDR3 bases: TGTGCCAGCAACGACAGGGGATGGGTCTACGAGCAGTACTTC. This encodes CASNDRGWVYEQYF.

This clone was seen just once. This chain links TRBV7-3 with TRBJ2-1, with 8 bases that match TRBD1. CDR1 is SGHTA, CDR2 FQGTGA, per germline. The CDR3 consists of 13 residues. The V segment lost 8 bases and the J segment 7 bases; nucleotides outside the gene matches: 7. In DNA form, the CDR3 reads TGTGCCAGCGGTCAGGGGGCGGGTAATGAGCAGTTCTTC. Amino acids: CASGQGAGNEQFF.

This chain joins TRBV2 and TRBJ1-1; D possibly corresponds to TRBD1 (5 bases). Germline CDR1 SNHLY, CDR2 FYNNEI. Trimming stripped 8 bases from V and 13 bases from J, with 23 bases between. CDR3 length: 13 amino acids. The CDR3 bases are TGTGCCAGCGCCTTCTTGGGGGGGACCGGTGATTTCTTT. Its protein is CASAFLGGTGDFF.

The chain recombines TRBV5-6 with TRBJ2-6; TRBD1 matches 9 bases. Per germline, CDR1 SGHDT and CDR2 YYEEEE. With V trimmed by 4 bases and J by 5 bases, 7 bases remained unmatched. The CDR3 length is 16 residues. CDR3 in amino acids: CASSVGQGIWANVLTF. In nucleotides, the CDR3 is TGTGCCAGCAGCGTCGGACAGGGGATCTGGGCCAACGTCCTGACTTTC.

The chain uses TRBV7-8 and TRBJ1-2; no firm D call. Trimming removed 0 bases at V and 1 base at J, with 6 bases between. Germline CDR1 reads SGHVS; CDR2 reads FQNEAQ. The CDR3 contains 14 residues. This CDR3 reads CASSLAPGNYGYTF. The CDR3 nucleotides read TGTGCCAGCAGCTTAGCTCCGGGTAACTATGGCTACACCTTC.

The V call is TRBV10-3, the J call TRBJ1-3; 7 bases fit TRBD1. J lost 1 base, V lost 11 bases, and 11 bases had no gene match. This CDR3 spans 15 amino acids. The germline gives CDR1 ENHRY, CDR2 SYGVKD. CDR3 sequence reads: CAARTGAGSGNTIYF. CDR3 nucleotides: TGTGCCGCCCGCACAGGGGCAGGATCTGGAAACACCATATATTTT.

The V gene is TRBV6-6, the J gene TRBJ2-1; 7 nucleotides agree with TRBD1. V gave up 7 bases and J gave up 9 bases; unmatched junction bases: 9. This CDR3 region has 13 residues. Germline lookup yields CDR1 MNHNY and CDR2 SVGAGI (reference sequence). In nucleotides, the CDR3 is TGTGCCAGCATCGACAGACAGGGCGGTGAGCAGTTCTTC. The encoded protein is CASIDRQGGEQFF.

This chain uses TRBV6-1 with TRBJ1-5; D may be TRBD1 (6 bases). V was cut by 1 base and J by 5 bases, with 12 bases left in between. This CDR3 spans 15 amino acids. Germline V CDR1 and CDR2: MNHNS, SASEGT. The CDR3 region is CASSEGTAIYQPQHF. The CDR3 DNA sequence: TGTGCCAGCAGTGAAGGGACAGCCATATATCAGCCCCAGCATTTT.

This chain links TRBV10-3 with TRBJ1-3; the D gene is possibly TRBD1 (5 bases). The CDR3 spans 15 residues. The germline V and J ends were trimmed by 2 bases and 4 bases, with 12 bases remaining between them. Germline CDR1 is ENHRY and CDR2 is SYGVKD. The DNA for the CDR3 is TGTGCCATCAGTGAGAATGGGGGACTGGGAAACACCATATATTTT. It codes for CAISENGGLGNTIYF.

This rearrangement joins TRBV25-1 to TRBJ2-1; tentatively, D is TRBD2 (7 bases). CDR1 MGHDK and CDR2 SYGVNS come from the germline V gene. V lost 7 bases, J lost 0 bases, and 16 bases lay in between. This CDR3 region has 16 residues. The CDR3: CASIPGGLSSYNEQFF. The CDR3 DNA reads as TGTGCCAGCATCCCGGGGGGCCTTAGCTCCTACAATGAGCAGTTCTTC. Full variable domain (remainder filled in from reference TRBV25-1 and TRBJ2-1): EADIYQTPRYLVIGTGKKITLECSQTMGHDKMYWYQQDPGMELHLIHYSYGVNSTEKGDLSSESTVSRIRTEHFPLTLESARPSHTSQYLCASIPGGLSSYNEQFFGPGTRLTVL.

This clone is a singleton in its sample. The chain carries TRBV7-2 and TRBJ1-2; a possible D gene is TRBD1 (6 bases). Germline CDR1 and CDR2: SGHTA and FQGNSA. V shed 2 bases and J shed 6 bases, with 22 bases lying between them. This CDR3 is built from 17 residues. CDR3 nucleotide sequence: TGTGCCAGCAGCTTATATCGGGGGGCCCCGGAGTTAGATGGCTACACCTTC. This gives the protein CASSLYRGAPELDGYTF. Based on the CDR3 plus reference TRBV7-2 and TRBJ1-2, the full variable domain is GAGVSQSPSNKVTEKGKDVELRCDPISGHTALYWYRQSLGQGLEFLIYFQGNSAPDKSGLPSDRFSAERTGGSVSTLTIQRTQQEDSAVYLCASSLYRGAPELDGYTFGSGTRLTVV.